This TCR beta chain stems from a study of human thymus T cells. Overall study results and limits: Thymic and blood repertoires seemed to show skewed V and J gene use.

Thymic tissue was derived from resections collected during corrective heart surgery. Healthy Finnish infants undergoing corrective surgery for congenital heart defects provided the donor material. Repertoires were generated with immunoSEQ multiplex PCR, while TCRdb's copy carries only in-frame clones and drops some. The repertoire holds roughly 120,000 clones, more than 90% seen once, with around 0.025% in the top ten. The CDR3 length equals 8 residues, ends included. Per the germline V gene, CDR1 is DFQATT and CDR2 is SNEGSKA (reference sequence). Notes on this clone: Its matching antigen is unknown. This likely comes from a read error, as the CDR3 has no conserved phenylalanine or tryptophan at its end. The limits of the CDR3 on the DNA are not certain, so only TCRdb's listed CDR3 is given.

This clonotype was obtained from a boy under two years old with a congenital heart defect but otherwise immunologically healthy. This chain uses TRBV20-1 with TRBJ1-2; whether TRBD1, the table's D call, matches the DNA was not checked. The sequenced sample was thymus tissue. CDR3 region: CSAQGAII.